The clone carrying this T cell receptor (beta chain) has only one observation. Original processing notes: Reference gene primer amplification in the assay estimated nucleated cell counts. Sequencing used immunoSEQ multiplex PCR; TCRdb keeps in-frame clones, though not all of them. V, J and clone size are those of that table, while D and trimming were read from the DNA. This table holds over 150,000 clones, 91% found once. This sample stems from a study of blood T cell repertoires in COVID-19. Study in general: The United States, Italy and Spain provided the acute and convalescent COVID-19 samples. T cells, B-cell-depleted T cells, or PBMCs supplied cDNA or gDNA.

The CDR3 spans 15 residues. V gave up 0 bases and J gave up 1 base, with 10 bases separating them. The germline gives CDR1 SGHRS, CDR2 YFSETQ. This TCR was sampled from a man aged 50-59 years with acute or convalescent COVID-19. Sequences were obtained from peripheral blood. This chain links TRBV5-1 with TRBJ2-5; no clear D gene. DNA for the CDR3: TGCGCCAGCAGCTTGGCCAGTGGCAGCCAAGAGACCCAGTACTTC. Amino acids: CASSLASGSQETQYF.